A selection of T cell receptor beta chains follows, all from one sample in a study of sequential checkpoint blockade in melanoma. The table came from immunoSEQ multiplex PCR; TCRdb's copy has only in-frame clones and leaves some out. The sample carries some 10,000 clones, approximately 70% recorded once. Source: CD8+ T cells sorted from blood (inferred from file names), taken from a patient given nivolumab and ipilimumab in sequence. Receptor source: a human donor with melanoma. CDR3s include the opening cysteine and the closing phenylalanine or tryptophan. The D gene is left open where the match is weak. Not all rows give a size; the values are once, few, many and, for expanded clones, a class.

TRBV7-5	TRBJ2-7	.	.	14	TGTGCCAGAAGCCTAGAGCGGGGAGCCTACGAGCAGTACTTC	CARSLERGAYEQYF
TRBV19	TRBJ1-2	TRBD1	.	14	TGTGCCAGTAATTCCCCGTGGACAGGCTATGGCTACACCTTC	CASNSPWTGYGYTF
TRBV6-5	TRBJ1-1	.	.	16	TGTGCCAGCAGTTACTCGAATGTAGGCCGAGGCACTGAAGCTTTCTTT	CASSYSNVGRGTEAFF
TRBV13	TRBJ2-5	.	once	13	TGTGCCAGCAGCTTAGGCGGGGATGAGACCCAGTACTTC	CASSLGGDETQYF
TRBV15	TRBJ2-7	TRBD1	.	15	TGTGCCACCAGCAGAGGCGGGACAGGGGGGCCTATGCAGTACTTC	CATSRGGTGGPMQYF
TRBV15	TRBJ2-7	.	once	14	TGTGCCACCAGCAAGTCACAGGGAGAGGGCGAGCAGTACTTC	CATSKSQGEGEQYF
TRBV14	TRBJ2-1	.	few	14	TGTGCCAGCAGCCCGGACAGCTCCTACAATGAGCAGTTCTTC	CASSPDSSYNEQFF
TRBV27	TRBJ2-1	TRBD2	.	15	TGTGCCAGCAGTTTGGGGACTAGCGGTTACAATGAGCAGTTCTTC	CASSLGTSGYNEQFF
TRBV9	TRBJ2-1	.	.	14	TGTGCCAGCAGCGTAGAGGCGGGTTACAATGAGCAGTTCTTC	CASSVEAGYNEQFF
TRBV2	TRBJ2-3	.	.	13	TGTGCCAGCGGCGGGGCCCGCACAGATACGCAGTATTTT	CASGGARTDTQYF
TRBV5-8	TRBJ2-1	.	few	15	TGTGCCAGCAGCTTGGGCGACTCCCACTACAATGAGCAGTTCTTC	CASSLGDSHYNEQFF
TRBV6-6	TRBJ2-7	TRBD2	.	15	TGTGCCAGCTTCTCCGGGACTAGCGTCTCCTACGAGCAGTACTTC	CASFSGTSVSYEQYF
TRBV25-1	TRBJ2-5	.	.	14	TGTGCCAGCAGTGAGACAGGACAACAAGAGACCCAGTACTTC	CASSETGQQETQYF
TRBV2	TRBJ2-7	.	.	16	TGTGCCAGCTCCGCGGCTCCTAGCGAAAATTCCTACGAGCAGTACTTC	CASSAAPSENSYEQYF
TRBV5-1	TRBJ2-7	TRBD1	.	14	TGCGCCAGCAGCGTCCGGGACAGGGCCTACGAGCAGTACTTC	CASSVRDRAYEQYF
TRBV7-8	TRBJ2-5	.	.	17	TGTGCCAGCAGCTTAGCGAGTCAGGGGCGTTACGAAGAGACCCAGTACTTC	CASSLASQGRYEETQYF
TRBV5-4	TRBJ1-6	TRBD1	.	12	TGTGCCAGCAGTCACAGGGGCTCACCCCTCCACTTT	CASSHRGSPLHF
TRBV19	TRBJ2-7	.	.	15	TGTGCCAGTAGTTCTCGGGACTTGGGACGAGGCGAGCAGTACTTC	CASSSRDLGRGEQYF
TRBV5-6	TRBJ1-5	.	.	16	TGTGCCAGCAGCGAGAACAGTGGAGGGAGCAATCAGCCCCAGCATTTT	CASSENSGGSNQPQHF
TRBV29-1	TRBJ2-3	TRBD2	.	16	TGCAGCGTTGAGGGTGCTGCACTAGCGGGGGCTGATACGCAGTATTTT	CSVEGAALAGADTQYF
TRBV27	TRBJ1-1	.	.	15	TGTGCCAGCAGTGTTACAGGGCTCGGGAACACTGAAGCTTTCTTT	CASSVTGLGNTEAFF
TRBV15	TRBJ1-3	.	.	17	TGTGCCACCAGCAGAGCGGCCTGGCGGAGCTCTGGAAACACCATATATTTT	CATSRAAWRSSGNTIYF
TRBV6-5	TRBJ2-7	.	.	16	TGTGCCAGCAGTTACTCTGTGACGGGTAGATTCCACGAGCAGTACTTC	CASSYSVTGRFHEQYF
TRBV28	TRBJ1-6	TRBD1	.	15	TGTGCCAGCAGCGGGACAGGGGGCGGAAGATCACCCCTCCACTTT	CASSGTGGGRSPLHF
TRBV9	TRBJ2-1	TRBD2	.	15	TGTGCCAGCAGCTCTAGCGGGGGGACCTACAATGAGCAGTTCTTC	CASSSSGGTYNEQFF
TRBV29-1	TRBJ1-1	TRBD1	.	14	TGCAGCGGGGATCAGGGGGCGATAAACACTGAAGCTTTCTTT	CSGDQGAINTEAFF
TRBV15	TRBJ2-1	TRBD2	.	15	TGTGCCACCAGCAGTCCAGCGGGAGAGGAAAATGAGCAGTTCTTC	CATSSPAGEENEQFF
TRBV10-2	TRBJ2-2	TRBD1	few	16	TGCGCCAGCAGTGAGACCGGACAGGGTAACCCCGGGGAGCTGTTTTTT	CASSETGQGNPGELFF
TRBV27	TRBJ2-7	TRBD2	.	16	TGTGCCAGCAGTCCCTTATCTACGGGAGGGACCTACGAGCAGTACTTC	CASSPLSTGGTYEQYF
TRBV2	TRBJ1-5	.	.	15	TGTGCCAGCAGGAGAGGCAGAAATAGCAATCAGCCCCAGCATTTT	CASRRGRNSNQPQHF
TRBV6-4	TRBJ2-3	.	once	13	TGTGCCAGCTCTAGAGGAAGCACAGATACGCAGTATTTT	CASSRGSTDTQYF
TRBV6-6	TRBJ1-2	TRBD1	.	12	TGTGCCAGCAGGACAGGGGGCGACGGCTACACCTTC	CASRTGGDGYTF
TRBV10-3	TRBJ2-7	TRBD2	.	13	TGTGCCATCAGTGAGGGACTAGTATACGAGCAGTACTTC	CAISEGLVYEQYF
TRBV6-1	TRBJ2-7	.	.	14	TGTGCCAGCCTCGGACAGGGACTACCTAACGAGCAGTACTTC	CASLGQGLPNEQYF
TRBV27	TRBJ2-7	.	.	13	TGTGCCAGCAGTTTTCTCGGGTTGGACGAGCAGTACTTC	CASSFLGLDEQYF
TRBV5-6	TRBJ1-1	TRBD1	once	12	TGTGCCAGCAGCTGGGGACAGGGAGAAGCTTTCTTT	CASSWGQGEAFF
TRBV7-6	TRBJ2-7	TRBD1	.	16	TGTGCCAGCAGCTCCTACGCCGGGACAGTCTCCTACGAGCAGTACTTC	CASSSYAGTVSYEQYF
TRBV4-1	TRBJ2-1	.	.	16	TGCGCCAGCAGCCAAGATATGGCGGATGTCTACAATGAGCAGTTCTTC	CASSQDMADVYNEQFF
TRBV28	TRBJ1-4	TRBD1	.	14	TGTGCCAGCAGTCTATTGGACAGGGATGAAAAACTGTTTTTT	CASSLLDRDEKLFF
TRBV9	TRBJ1-2	.	.	17	TGTGCCAGCAGCGTAGGATGGGCAGGCCCAAGCCACTATGGCTACACCTTC	CASSVGWAGPSHYGYTF
TRBV6-4	TRBJ2-1	TRBD1	.	15	TGTGCCAGCACCCCTTCCGGGACAGGGGGGACTGAGCAGTTCTTC	CASTPSGTGGTEQFF
TRBV15	TRBJ1-1	.	once	12	TGTGCCACCAGCAGATCATACACTGAAGCTTTCTTT	CATSRSYTEAFF
TRBV4-2	TRBJ2-5	TRBD1	.	15	TGTGCCAGCAGCCGGGGGACAGGTTTCCAAGAGACCCAGTACTTC	CASSRGTGFQETQYF
TRBV7-7	TRBJ2-1	TRBD1	.	13	TGTGCTAGCAGCTTAACGACAGGGCGAGAGCAGTTCTTC	CASSLTTGREQFF
TRBV9	TRBJ2-7	.	once	14	TGTGCCAGCAGCGGTCCGGGAAGCTCCTACGAGCAGTACTTC	CASSGPGSSYEQYF
TRBV27	TRBJ1-2	.	few	13	TGTGCCAGCAGTTTACAACAGGGTTATGGCTACACCTTC	CASSLQQGYGYTF
TRBV7-9	TRBJ2-6	TRBD1	once	16	TGTGCCAGTGGGACAGGGGGAAGGACTGGGGCCAACGTCCTGACTTTC	CASGTGGRTGANVLTF
TRBV5-1	TRBJ1-1	.	.	12	TGCGCCAGCAGCTCGCCGGGATTCCAAGCTTTCTTT	CASSSPGFQAFF
TRBV5-4	TRBJ2-5	TRBD1	.	14	TGTGCCAGCACGGACAGGGTTGATCGGGAGACCCAGTACTTC	CASTDRVDRETQYF
TRBV7-9	TRBJ1-1	.	.	16	TGTGCCAGCAGCTTAGGCGACAGCAGATTGAACACTGAAGCTTTCTTT	CASSLGDSRLNTEAFF
TRBV2	TRBJ2-7	TRBD2	once	15	TGTGCCAGCGCCATCTATAGCGGGAGACTCTACGAGCAGTACTTC	CASAIYSGRLYEQYF
TRBV4-1	TRBJ2-5	.	.	15	TGCGCCAGCAGCCAAGGGTTGGGTAAGGGGGAGACCCAGTACTTC	CASSQGLGKGETQYF
TRBV9	TRBJ2-5	.	.	16	TGTGCCAGCAGCGTAGCCGGCGGAGGTATCCAAGAGACCCAGTACTTC	CASSVAGGGIQETQYF